The rows below give T cell receptor beta chains drawn from one sample of a study of shared clonotypes between healthy human individuals. TCRdb's copy holds only in-frame clones and misses some; the assay was immunoSEQ multiplex PCR. The sample gives 2 million to 2.5 million clones, approximately 95% of which show up once; 0.39% is in the top ten. Sequencing was performed on naive CD4+ T cells from PBMCs. Source of these receptors: a man younger than 35 in good health. Some clones in this sample may be carry-over from other donors' samples. Both conserved end residues are part of each CDR3. A D gene is named only where the DNA matches it firmly. Only some rows state a clone size, as once, few, many or a class for expanded clones.

TRBJ2-1	TRBD2	NA	TRBV5-1	CASSRPTSSGRGLNEQFF	TGCGCCAGCAGCCGGCCCACCTCAAGCGGGAGGGGGTTGAATGAGCAGTTCTTC
TRBJ2-2	NA	NA	TRBV6-5	CASSPPRRDGELFF	TGTGCCAGCAGTCCCCCGCGGAGGGACGGGGAGCTGTTTTTT
TRBJ2-5	NA	NA	TRBV5-4	CASSSREARETQYF	TGTGCCAGCAGCAGCCGGGAAGCTCGTGAGACCCAGTACTTC
TRBJ2-2	TRBD2	NA	TRBV14	CASSPQGGSTGELFF	TGTGCCAGCAGCCCCCAAGGCGGGAGTACCGGGGAGCTGTTTTTT
TRBJ1-2	NA	NA	TRBV15	CATGGWEGPKTNYGYTF	TGTGCCACGGGGGGCTGGGAGGGGCCAAAGACTAACTATGGCTACACCTTC
TRBJ2-5	TRBD2	NA	TRBV27	CASSLKTSTFGETQYF	TGTGCCAGCAGTTTAAAGACTAGCACTTTCGGGGAGACCCAGTACTTC
TRBJ2-1	NA	once	TRBV27	CASSLSLKGEQFF	TGTGCCAGCAGTTTATCTCTCAAGGGTGAGCAGTTCTTC
TRBJ1-4	NA	NA	TRBV6-1	CATGEREGNEKLFF	TGTGCCACCGGGGAGCGGGAGGGTAATGAAAAACTGTTTTTT
TRBJ2-1	TRBD2	NA	TRBV9	CASSFRTSGGVYNEQFF	TGTGCCAGCAGCTTTCGGACTAGCGGAGGGGTATACAATGAGCAGTTCTTC
TRBJ2-3	NA	once	TRBV7-8	CASRPDSSWDTQYF	TGTGCCAGCAGGCCAGACTCGAGCTGGGATACGCAGTATTTT
TRBJ1-2	NA	NA	TRBV11-2	CASSSISGLPWHGYTF	TGTGCCAGCAGCTCAATTTCGGGACTGCCTTGGCATGGCTACACCTTC
TRBJ2-7	TRBD2	NA	TRBV9	CASSVGGSSGSHEQYF	TGTGCCAGCAGCGTAGGAGGGTCTAGCGGGTCCCACGAGCAGTACTTC
TRBJ2-1	TRBD2	NA	TRBV6-5	CASSIRDYSYNEQFF	TGTGCCAGCAGCATCCGGGACTACTCCTACAATGAGCAGTTCTTC
TRBJ2-3	NA	NA	TRBV6-5	CASSLDRPSTDTQYF	TGTGCCAGCAGCCTCGACAGACCTAGCACAGATACGCAGTATTTT
TRBJ1-1	TRBD1	NA	TRBV5-1	CASSIYRDRGTEAFF	TGCGCCAGCAGCATATACCGGGACAGGGGCACTGAAGCTTTCTTT
TRBJ2-3	TRBD1	once	TRBV29-1	CSSRDTGGATDTQYF	TGCAGCTCCCGGGATACAGGGGGCGCGACAGATACGCAGTATTTT
TRBJ2-5	TRBD2	once	TRBV28	CASSRTSGLLDSETQYF	TGTGCCAGCAGTCGGACTAGCGGGTTGTTGGATTCGGAGACCCAGTACTTC
TRBJ2-1	TRBD2	few	TRBV28	CASSFGLAGGNEQFF	TGTGCCAGCAGTTTTGGACTAGCGGGAGGCAATGAGCAGTTCTTC
TRBJ1-5	NA	NA	TRBV5-8	CASSYVPRGSSNQPQHF	TGTGCCAGCAGTTACGTCCCTCGGGGCTCCAGCAATCAGCCCCAGCATTTT
TRBJ2-7	TRBD2	NA	TRBV7-6	CASSARGRADNEQYF	TGTGCCAGCAGCGCCCGCGGGAGGGCCGATAACGAGCAGTACTTC
TRBJ2-3	NA	NA	TRBV7-2	CASSSQTRWGDTQYF	TGTGCCAGCAGCTCTCAGACTAGATGGGGCGATACGCAGTATTTT
TRBJ2-7	TRBD2	NA	TRBV7-9	CASSLIGGDYEQYF	TGTGCCAGCAGCTTAATCGGGGGGGACTACGAGCAGTACTTC
TRBJ2-1	TRBD2	NA	TRBV27	CASSFWTSGYNEQFF	TGTGCCAGCAGTTTTTGGACTAGCGGGTACAATGAGCAGTTCTTC
TRBJ2-2	NA	NA	TRBV7-6	CASSLAFGAGTGELFF	TGTGCCAGCAGCTTAGCTTTCGGGGCGGGCACCGGGGAGCTGTTTTTT
TRBJ2-3	NA	NA	TRBV9	CASSHTLRDGSTDTQYF	TGTGCCAGCAGTCACACCCTCCGGGACGGAAGCACAGATACGCAGTATTTT